These 27 T cell receptor beta chains came from one sample sequenced in a study of CD8 T cells in Susac syndrome. The RNA, 0.5 to 1 ug, was put through reverse transcription using random hexamers. TCRdb itself ran the immunoSEQ multiplex PCR reads through MiXCR, one entry per CDR3 protein. The table includes about 190,000 distinct CDR3 sequences, 95% detected once. Input material: CD4+ T cells from PBMCs. The receptors shown here come from a human donor with Susac syndrome.

This chain joins TRBV3-1 and TRBJ2-7, with 8 bases matching TRBD2. The length of the CDR3 is 15 residues. Trimming cost V 4 bases and J 2 bases; bases outside gene matches: 7. CDR1 is LGHDT and CDR2 is YNNKEL in the germline V gene (reference sequence). The CDR3 protein is CASSPRSGATYEQYF. In nucleotides, the CDR3 is TGTGCCAGCAGCCCGCGTAGCGGGGCAACCTACGAGCAGTACTTC.

The chain recombines TRBV9 with TRBJ1-6; no clear D gene. V dropped 0 bases and J dropped 4 bases, with 14 bases sitting between them. The germline CDR1 and CDR2 sequences are SGDLS and YYNGEE. This CDR3 spans 17 amino acids. The CDR3 is CASSVEGSSGYNSPLHF. CDR3 in DNA: TGTGCCAGCAGCGTAGAAGGGAGCAGCGGTTATAATTCACCCCTCCACTTT.

The chain links TRBV7-8 to TRBJ2-1; tentatively, D is TRBD1 (6 bases). Germline V gene lookup returns CDR1 SGHVS and CDR2 FQNEAQ. This CDR3 comprises 17 residues. V lost 0 bases and J 8 bases, leaving 20 bases between the germline ends. The CDR3 reads CASSLAPQGVGSDEQFF. In DNA, the CDR3 is TGTGCCAGCAGCTTAGCGCCACAGGGCGTTGGCTCCGATGAGCAGTTCTTC.

V and J are TRBV5-1 and TRBJ1-5; D unclear. The CDR3 covers 15 residues. Germline CDR1 SGHRS, CDR2 YFSETQ. Deletions cut 3 bases from V and 3 bases from J, with 13 bases between. This CDR3 is CASSWAPWTNQPQHF. The CDR3 bases are TGCGCCAGCAGCTGGGCCCCCTGGACCAATCAGCCCCAGCATTTT.

The chain links TRBV12-3 or TRBV12-4 to TRBJ2-7; D is possibly TRBD1 or TRBD2 (7 bases each). Trimming took 4 bases from V and 5 from J, leaving 18 bases between them. The CDR3 runs to 15 residues. The CDR3 here is CASSYRGRDYDEQYF. Here the CDR3 DNA reads TGTGCCAGCAGTTACAGGGGAAGGGACTACGACGAGCAGTACTTC.

J is TRBJ2-7 and V is TRBV3-1; D gene uncertain. Germline V CDR1 and CDR2: LGHDT, YNNKEL (reference sequence). This CDR3 has 13 residues. Trimming pared 6 bases from V and 3 bases from J, leaving 12 bases between. CDR3 residues: CASSRYDHYEQYF. The CDR3 coding sequence is TGTGCCAGCAGTCGCTACGACCACTACGAGCAGTACTTC.

The chain joins TRBV29-1 to TRBJ1-1; D may be TRBD1 (5 bases). The germline V gene encodes CDR1 SQVTM and CDR2 ANQGSEA. Trimming left V 4 bases short and J 2 bases short, with 14 bases between. The CDR3 has 14 residues. The CDR3 is CSVVGPGFNTEAFF. The DNA for the CDR3 is TGCAGCGTTGTCGGTCCAGGGTTTAACACTGAAGCTTTCTTT.

This chain uses TRBV7-2 with TRBJ1-6, with a weak D call TRBD1 (5 bases). Germline-derived CDR1 and CDR2 are SGHTA and FQGNSA. This CDR3 has 15 amino acids. V was pared by 7 bases and J by 5 bases, with 15 bases between. The chain's CDR3 is CASTLGGVDNSPLHF. CDR3 DNA: TGTGCCAGCACCCTCGGGGGGGTGGATAATTCACCCCTCCACTTT.

The chain uses TRBV12-3 or TRBV12-4 and TRBJ2-3; the match to TRBD2 covers 11 bases. The CDR3 extends over 16 amino acids. The trim removed 2 bases at V and 8 bases at J, leaving 9 bases unmatched. CDR3 nucleotide sequence: TGTGCCAGCAGTTTAACTAGCGGGGGCACTACGGGTACGCAGTATTTT. Encoded protein: CASSLTSGGTTGTQYF.

The J gene is TRBJ2-3, the V gene TRBV3-1; D call uncertain. Trimming left V 1 base short and J 5 bases short, with 10 bases between. CDR3 length equals 14 residues. Germline CDR1 and CDR2: LGHDT and YNNKEL (reference sequence). The CDR3 bases are TGTGCCAGCAGCCAAGGGGTAAGGATAGATACGCAGTATTTT. The encoded protein is CASSQGVRIDTQYF.

Only a few counts were recorded for this clonotype. This sequence joins TRBV9 and TRBJ2-1; 9 bases align to TRBD2. The CDR3 has 15 residues. The J segment lost 4 bases and the V segment lost 4 bases, leaving 6 bases of the junction unmatched. Germline V gives CDR1 SGDLS, CDR2 YYNGEE. CDR3 bases: TGTGCCAGCAGCCCGGGACTAGCCGATTACAATGAGCAGTTCTTC. Translation: CASSPGLADYNEQFF.

V gene TRBV18 combines with J gene TRBJ2-1; 9 bases line up with TRBD2. The CDR3 is made up of 15 amino acids. Germline values: CDR1 KGHSH, CDR2 LQKENI. The V segment lost 1 base and the J segment 4 bases; nucleotides outside the gene matches: 2. CDR3 sequence: CASSPLAGAYNEQFF. In nucleotides, the CDR3 is TGTGCCAGCTCACCACTAGCGGGGGCGTACAATGAGCAGTTCTTC.

The chain is built from TRBV30 and TRBJ1-5; D is uncertain. Trimming removed 1 base at V and 5 bases at J, with 9 bases between. There are 13 residues in the CDR3. Germline V gives CDR1 GTSNPN, CDR2 SVGIG (reference sequence). CDR3 in DNA: TGTGCCTGGAGTGGAGGCGACGATCAGCCCCAGCATTTT. Residues: CAWSGGDDQPQHF.

The rearrangement links TRBV14 to TRBJ1-1; D is unresolved. The V gene lost 1 base and the J gene lost 1 base, with 7 bases spanning the gap. The germline gives CDR1 SGHDN, CDR2 FVKESK. The CDR3 contains 14 residues. The CDR3 coding sequence is TGTGCCAGCAGCCAAGTCCCCCAGAACACTGAAGCTTTCTTT. This sequence encodes CASSQVPQNTEAFF.

In its sample, this clonotype was seen once. The chain recombines TRBV12-3 or TRBV12-4 with TRBJ2-5; possibly TRBD2 for D (6 bases). This CDR3 comprises 13 residues. Trimming cost V 6 bases and J 5 bases, with 13 bases left between them. The CDR3 loop reads CASSRGIKETQYF. The CDR3 DNA reads as TGTGCCAGCAGCCGGGGGATTAAGGAGACCCAGTACTTC.

The V call is TRBV20-1, the J call TRBJ2-5; the D gene is possibly TRBD1 (6 bases). This CDR3 contains 13 residues. Trimming cost V 5 bases and J 2 bases, with 12 bases left between them. Germline lookup yields CDR1 DFQATT and CDR2 SNEGSKA (reference sequence). CDR3 coding DNA: TGCAGTGCTCGAAAGGACAGTCAAGAGACCCAGTACTTC. Protein product: CSARKDSQETQYF.

The J gene is TRBJ2-7, the V gene TRBV15, with D possibly TRBD2 on 5 matching bases. The CDR3 runs 12 residues. Deletions cut 0 bases from V and 12 bases from J, with 12 bases between. In germline, CDR1 is LNHNV, CDR2 YYDKDF (reference sequence). CDR3 sequence (DNA): TGTGCCACCAGCAGAGATTCGGGATACGTGTACTTC. It is translated as CATSRDSGYVYF. The full variable domain, with the rest looked up from reference TRBV15 and TRBJ2-7, is DAMVIQNPRYQVTQFGKPVTLSCSQTLNHNVMYWYQQKSSQAPKLLFHYYDKDFNNEADTPDNFQSRRPNTSFCFLDIRSPGLGDTAMYLCATSRDSGYVYFGPGTRLTVT.

This sequence joins TRBV29-1 and TRBJ2-7; D possibly uses TRBD1 or TRBD2 (5 bases each). Germline V gene lookup returns CDR1 SQVTM and CDR2 ANQGSEA. The germline V and J ends were trimmed by 5 bases and 5 bases, with 13 bases remaining between them. The CDR3 runs to 12 residues. The CDR3 sequence is CSVRGRIDEQYF. The CDR3 bases are TGCAGCGTTCGGGGCCGTATCGACGAGCAGTACTTC.

This chain links TRBV9 with TRBJ2-2, with D hard to call. From germline, CDR1 is SGDLS and CDR2 YYNGEE. CDR3 length: 14 residues. V shed 4 bases and J shed 6 bases, with 13 bases lying between them. This CDR3 reads CASSPPAGAGELFF. The CDR3 coding sequence is TGTGCCAGCAGCCCCCCGGCAGGCGCCGGGGAGCTGTTTTTT.

This clonotype was recorded only once. V and J are TRBV2 and TRBJ2-1, with TRBD1 as a possible D gene (5 bases). The length of the CDR3 is 16 residues. Germline values: CDR1 SNHLY, CDR2 FYNNEI. The V and J ends lost 6 bases and 4 bases respectively, with 19 bases between them. The CDR3, as DNA: TGTGCCAGCAGGGGAATCAGGATTCAGGGTTACAATGAGCAGTTCTTC. It specifies CASRGIRIQGYNEQFF.

A note on this clonotype: The junction departs from germline at one end; a sequencing error may be responsible. This chain connects TRBV20-1 to TRBJ2-3; 7 positions match TRBD2. CDR3 length equals 12 residues. Germline loops: CDR1 DFQATT, CDR2 SNEGSKA (reference sequence). The CDR3 loop is CSVGGNTNTQYF. CDR3 nucleotide sequence: TGCAGTGTGGGAGGGAACACAAATACGCAGTATTTT.

The chain has TRBV5-1 and TRBJ1-1; no reliable D call. V dropped 0 bases and J dropped 4 bases, with 7 bases sitting between them. The germline V gene encodes CDR1 SGHRS and CDR2 YFSETQ. The CDR3 is made up of 13 amino acids. The CDR3 protein is CASSLGTSTEAFF. In nucleotides, the CDR3 is TGCGCCAGCAGCTTGGGGACCTCCACTGAAGCTTTCTTT. The variable domain in full, with the rest retrieved from reference TRBV5-1 and TRBJ1-1, is KAGVTQTPRYLIKTRGQQVTLSCSPISGHRSVSWYQQTPGQGLQFLFEYFSETQRNKGNFPGRFSGRQFSNSRSEMNVSTLELGDSALYLCASSLGTSTEAFFGQGTRLTVV.

The gene calls are TRBV30 and TRBJ1-1; D gene ambiguous. V was shortened by 4 bases and J by 1 base, with 10 bases between the two germline ends. There are 13 residues in the CDR3. Per the germline V gene, CDR1 is GTSNPN and CDR2 is SVGIG (reference sequence). The CDR3 bases are TGTGCCTGGACCCCCCTAGCGAACACTGAAGCTTTCTTT. This encodes CAWTPLANTEAFF.

The J gene is TRBJ2-7, the V gene TRBV20-1, with D hard to call. The CDR3 spans 14 residues. Germline V gene data show CDR1 as DFQATT and CDR2 as SNEGSKA (reference sequence). The V end was cut by 3 bases, the J end by 0 bases, with 12 bases between. The CDR3 reads CSASRRALSYEQYF. In DNA form, the CDR3 reads TGCAGTGCTAGTCGAAGGGCCCTCTCCTACGAGCAGTACTTC.

The chain joins TRBV20-1 to TRBJ2-1; D is possibly TRBD1 (5 bases). Trimming removed 2 bases at V and 13 bases at J, with 9 bases between. This CDR3 contains 10 residues. CDR1 DFQATT and CDR2 SNEGSKA come from the germline V gene (reference sequence). CDR3 in DNA: TGCAGTGCTAGACAGGGCCCCCAGTTCTTC. As protein: CSARQGPQFF.

This chain joins TRBV12-3 or TRBV12-4 and TRBJ1-5; D gene ambiguous. The CDR3 sequence is 15 residues long. V lost 3 bases to trimming and J lost 1 base, with 10 bases between them. The DNA for the CDR3 is TGTGCCAGCAGTTTGGTACAGACGAGCAATCAGCCCCAGCATTTT. It codes for CASSLVQTSNQPQHF.

The chain carries TRBV3-1 and TRBJ2-7, with 9 bases matching TRBD2. In germline, CDR1 is LGHDT, CDR2 YNNKEL (reference sequence). The CDR3 has 13 residues. Losses at the gene ends were 2 bases for V and 6 bases for J; bases not matched to a gene: 2. CDR3 DNA: TGTGCCAGCAGCCAACGACTAGCGGCCGAGCAGTACTTC. Protein: CASSQRLAAEQYF.